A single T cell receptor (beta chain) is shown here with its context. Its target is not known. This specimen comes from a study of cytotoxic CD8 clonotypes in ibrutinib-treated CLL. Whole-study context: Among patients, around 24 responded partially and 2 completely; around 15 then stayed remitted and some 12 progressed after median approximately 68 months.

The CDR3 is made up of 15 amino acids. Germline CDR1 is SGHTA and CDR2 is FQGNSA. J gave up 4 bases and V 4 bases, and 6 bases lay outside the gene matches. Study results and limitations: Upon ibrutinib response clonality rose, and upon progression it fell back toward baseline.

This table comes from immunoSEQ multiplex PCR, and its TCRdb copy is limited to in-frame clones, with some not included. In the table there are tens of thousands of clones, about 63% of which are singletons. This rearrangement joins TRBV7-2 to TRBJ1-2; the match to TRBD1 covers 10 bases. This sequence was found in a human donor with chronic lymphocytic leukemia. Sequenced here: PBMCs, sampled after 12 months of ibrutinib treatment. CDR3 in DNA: TGTGCCAGCAGCTCCGACAGGGGGCAAGTCTATGGCTACACCTTC. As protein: CASSSDRGQVYGYTF.